This T cell receptor beta chain comes out of a study of regulatory T cells in long-lasting Graves disease. Findings of the study overall: Persistent Graves' patients possessed reduced TCR diversity relative to recently diagnosed ones.

CDR3 regions were amplified by Arm-PCR using iRepertoire HTBI primers to build TCR beta libraries. TCRdb ran MiXCR on the multiplex PCR reads and lists one entry per CDR3 protein. The table shows 500,000 to 700,000 distinct CDR3 sequences, with under 20% occurring only once. Regarding time point: newly diagnosed GD, antithyroid drugs for less than 3 months. Scientists built the TCR library using RNA that was extracted from PBMCs. This clonotype was detected only a few times. Antigen specificity is unknown. A much larger clonotype is one base distant, so this may be a read error. This likely comes from a read error, as the CDR3 has no conserved phenylalanine or tryptophan at its end. The CDR3 sequence is 15 residues long. Germline V gene lookup returns CDR1 SEHNR and CDR2 FQNEAQ (reference sequence). With V trimmed by 1 base and J by 2 bases, 1 base remained unmatched. The same data also went into a second study, on T cells in Graves' hyperthyroidism and ophthalmopathy.

The specimen was peripheral blood mononuclear cells (PBMCs), collected at new diagnosis, from a patient treated with antithyroid drugs. This rearrangement joins TRBV7-9 to TRBJ2-2; 7 bases match TRBD1. The origin of this receptor is a woman aged 25 to 39 with Graves disease. The CDR3 sequence is CASSLGDRNTGELFL. Here the CDR3 DNA reads TGTGCCAGCAGCTTAGGGGACAGAAACACCGGGGAGCTGTTTCTT.